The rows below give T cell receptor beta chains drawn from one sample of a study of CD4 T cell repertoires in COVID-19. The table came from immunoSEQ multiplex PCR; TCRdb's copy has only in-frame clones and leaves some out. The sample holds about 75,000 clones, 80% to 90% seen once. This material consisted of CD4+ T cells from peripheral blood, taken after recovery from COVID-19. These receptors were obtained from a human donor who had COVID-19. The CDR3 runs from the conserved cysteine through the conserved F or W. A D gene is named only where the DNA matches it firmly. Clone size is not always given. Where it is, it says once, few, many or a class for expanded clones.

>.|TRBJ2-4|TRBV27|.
TGTGCCAGCAGTTCCCTATCGGGGGCTGGGGTGGAAAACATTCAGTACTTC
CASSSLSGAGVENIQYF
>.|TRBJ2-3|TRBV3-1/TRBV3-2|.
TGTGCCAGCAGCCAAGAGGCCTACACTAGCACAGATACGCAGTATTTT
CASSQEAYTSTDTQYF
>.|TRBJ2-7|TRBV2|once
TGTGCCAGCAGTGTTGCAGGGGAGCAGTACTTC
CASSVAGEQYF
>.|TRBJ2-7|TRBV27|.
TGTGCCAGCAGTTTATCGGTGGGGCAGTTCTACGAGCAGTACTTC
CASSLSVGQFYEQYF
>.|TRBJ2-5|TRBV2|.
TGTGCCAGCAGTGGGACCAAAGAGACCCAGTACTTC
CASSGTKETQYF
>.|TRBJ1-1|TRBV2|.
TGTGCCGCCGGGGCAGGGGCGGACACTGAAGCTTTCTTT
CAAGAGADTEAFF
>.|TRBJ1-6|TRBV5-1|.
TGCGCCAGCAGCTCCCAAGCAGACGATAATTCACCCCTCCACTTT
CASSSQADDNSPLHF
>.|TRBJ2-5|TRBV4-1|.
TGCGCCAGCAGCCAAGGTTTAAGAGGGGCCCAAGAGACCCAGTACTTC
CASSQGLRGAQETQYF
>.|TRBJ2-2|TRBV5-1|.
TGCGCCAGTCTACCAAACACCGGGGAGCTGTTTTTT
CASLPNTGELFF
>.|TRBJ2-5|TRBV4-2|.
TGTGCCAGCAGCCAAGAGTGGGCCGAACGACCCCGCGAGACCCAGTACTTC
CASSQEWAERPRETQYF
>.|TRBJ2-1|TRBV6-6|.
TGTGCCAGCAAAGAGGCGTTATCCTACAATGAGCAGTTCTTC
CASKEALSYNEQFF
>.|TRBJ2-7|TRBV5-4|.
TGTGCCAGCAGCTTGGTAGGGGGATCCTACGAGCAGTACTTC
CASSLVGGSYEQYF
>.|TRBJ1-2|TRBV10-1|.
TGCGCCAGCAGTGATCCAGGCTATGGCTACACCTTC
CASSDPGYGYTF
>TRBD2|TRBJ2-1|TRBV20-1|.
TGCAGTGCTAGTCCCCCGGGACTAGCGGGAGCAATGCAGTTCTTC
CSASPPGLAGAMQFF
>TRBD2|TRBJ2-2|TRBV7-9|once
TGTGCCAGCAGCCGCCCCAGCGGGGCGAACGGGGAGCTGTTTTTT
CASSRPSGANGELFF
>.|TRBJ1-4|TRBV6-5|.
TGTGCCAGCACCCTACGGGGGGTAATGAAGGAACTGTTTTTT
CASTLRGVMKELFF
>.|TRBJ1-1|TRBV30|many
TGTGCCTGGAGCAAGTTCCTGGGGAACACTGAAGCTTTCTTT
CAWSKFLGNTEAFF
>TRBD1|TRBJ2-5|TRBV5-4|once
TGTGCCAGCCGGGTGGGACAGGGGAGGGAAGAGACCCAGTACTTC
CASRVGQGREETQYF
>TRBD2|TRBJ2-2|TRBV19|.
TGTGCCAGTAGTATAAGGGCGGGGGAGAACACCGGGGAGCTGTTTTTT
CASSIRAGENTGELFF
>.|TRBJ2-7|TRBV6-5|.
TGTGCCAGCAGTTCACAGGGTTTGGTCTACGAGCAGTACTTC
CASSSQGLVYEQYF
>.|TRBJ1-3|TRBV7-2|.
TGTGCCAGCAGCTTAGGAATCTCTGGAAACACCATATATTTT
CASSLGISGNTIYF